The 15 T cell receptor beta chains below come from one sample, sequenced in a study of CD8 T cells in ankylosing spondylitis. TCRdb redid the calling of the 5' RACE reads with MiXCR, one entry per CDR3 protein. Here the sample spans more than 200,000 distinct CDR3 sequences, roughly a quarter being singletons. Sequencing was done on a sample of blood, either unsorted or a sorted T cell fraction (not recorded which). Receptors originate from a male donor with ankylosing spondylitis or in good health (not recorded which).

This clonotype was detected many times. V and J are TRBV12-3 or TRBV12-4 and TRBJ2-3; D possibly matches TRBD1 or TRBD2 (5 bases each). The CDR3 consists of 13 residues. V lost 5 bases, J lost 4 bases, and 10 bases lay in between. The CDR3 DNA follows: TGTGCCAGCAGTGTGAGAGGGGCAGATACGCAGTATTTT. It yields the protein CASSVRGADTQYF.

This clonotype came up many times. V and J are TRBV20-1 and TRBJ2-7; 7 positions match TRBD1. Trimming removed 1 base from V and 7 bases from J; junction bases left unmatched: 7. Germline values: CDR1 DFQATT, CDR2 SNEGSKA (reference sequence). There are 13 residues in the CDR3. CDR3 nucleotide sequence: TGCAGTGCTAGAGCAGACAGGGTAGGAGAGCAGTACTTC. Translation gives CSARADRVGEQYF.

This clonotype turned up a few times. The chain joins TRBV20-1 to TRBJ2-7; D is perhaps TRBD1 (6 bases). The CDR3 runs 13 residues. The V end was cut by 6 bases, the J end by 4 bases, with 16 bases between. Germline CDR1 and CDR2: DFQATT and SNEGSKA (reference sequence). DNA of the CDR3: TGCAGTGCCCAGACGACAGGCCGGTACGAGCAGTACTTC. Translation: CSAQTTGRYEQYF.

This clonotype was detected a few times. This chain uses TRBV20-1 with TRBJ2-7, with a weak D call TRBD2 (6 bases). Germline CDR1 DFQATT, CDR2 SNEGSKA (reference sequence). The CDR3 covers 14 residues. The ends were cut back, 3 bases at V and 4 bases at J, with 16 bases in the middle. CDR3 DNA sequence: TGCAGTGCTAGTTGGGGACTCCACGATTACGAGCAGTACTTC. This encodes CSASWGLHDYEQYF.

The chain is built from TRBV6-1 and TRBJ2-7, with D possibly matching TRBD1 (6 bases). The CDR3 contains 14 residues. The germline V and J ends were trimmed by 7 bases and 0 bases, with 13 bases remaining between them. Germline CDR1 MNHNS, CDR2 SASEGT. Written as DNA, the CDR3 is TGTGCCAGCAAGCAGGGGTTGGGCTCCTACGAGCAGTACTTC. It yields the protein CASKQGLGSYEQYF.

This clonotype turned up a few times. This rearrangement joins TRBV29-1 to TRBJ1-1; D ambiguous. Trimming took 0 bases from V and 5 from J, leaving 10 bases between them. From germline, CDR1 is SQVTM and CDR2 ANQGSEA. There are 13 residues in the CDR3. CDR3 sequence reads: CSVEDHRITEAFF. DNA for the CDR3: TGCAGCGTTGAAGATCATAGGATTACTGAAGCTTTCTTT.

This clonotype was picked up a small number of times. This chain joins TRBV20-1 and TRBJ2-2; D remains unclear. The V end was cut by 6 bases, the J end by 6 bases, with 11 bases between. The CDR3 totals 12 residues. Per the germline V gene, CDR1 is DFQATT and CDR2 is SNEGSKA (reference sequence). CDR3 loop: CSARPNPGELFF. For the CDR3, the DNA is TGCAGTGCCCGCCCCAATCCCGGGGAGCTGTTTTTT.

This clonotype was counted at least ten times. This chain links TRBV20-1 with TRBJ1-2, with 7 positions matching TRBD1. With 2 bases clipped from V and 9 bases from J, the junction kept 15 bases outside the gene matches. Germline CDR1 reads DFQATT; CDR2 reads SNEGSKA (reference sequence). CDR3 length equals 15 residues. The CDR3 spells CSARPLSDRVKSYTF. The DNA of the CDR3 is TGCAGTGCTAGACCTCTCTCCGACAGGGTAAAGAGCTACACCTTC.

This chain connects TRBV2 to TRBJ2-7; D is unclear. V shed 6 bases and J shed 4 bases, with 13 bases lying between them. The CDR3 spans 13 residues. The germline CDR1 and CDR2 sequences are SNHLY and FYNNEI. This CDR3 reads CASRPAGSYEQYF. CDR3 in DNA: TGTGCCAGCAGACCGGCCGGATCTTACGAGCAGTACTTC. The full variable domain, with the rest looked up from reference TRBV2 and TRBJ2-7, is EPEVTQTPSHQVTQMGQEVILRCVPISNHLYFYWYRQILGQKVEFLVSFYNNEISEKSEIFDDQFSVERPDGSNFTLKIRSTKLEDSAMYFCASRPAGSYEQYFGPGTRLTVT.

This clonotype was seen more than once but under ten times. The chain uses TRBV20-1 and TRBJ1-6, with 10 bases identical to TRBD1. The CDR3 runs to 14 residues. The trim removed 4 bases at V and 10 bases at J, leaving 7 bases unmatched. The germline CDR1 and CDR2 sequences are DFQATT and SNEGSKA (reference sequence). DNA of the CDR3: TGCAGTGCTATACGGACAGGGGGTAACTCACCCCTCCACTTT. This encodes CSAIRTGGNSPLHF.

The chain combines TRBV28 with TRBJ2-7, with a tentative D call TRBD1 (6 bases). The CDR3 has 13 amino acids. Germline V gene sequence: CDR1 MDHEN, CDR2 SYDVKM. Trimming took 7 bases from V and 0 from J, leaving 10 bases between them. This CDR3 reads CASTLQGSYEQYF. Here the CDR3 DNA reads TGTGCCAGCACCCTACAGGGCTCCTACGAGCAGTACTTC.

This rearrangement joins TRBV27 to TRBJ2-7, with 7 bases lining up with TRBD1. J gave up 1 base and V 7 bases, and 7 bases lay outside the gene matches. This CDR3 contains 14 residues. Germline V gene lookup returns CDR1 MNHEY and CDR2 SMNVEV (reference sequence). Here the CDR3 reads CASTHPGQSYEQYF. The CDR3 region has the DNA TGTGCCAGCACCCACCCGGGACAGTCCTACGAGCAGTACTTC.

CDR3 loop: CASSLSGGGYYEQYF. CDR3 DNA: TGTGCCAGCAGCTTATCTGGCGGGGGATACTACGAGCAGTACTTC. The chain has TRBV7-2 and TRBJ2-7; the match to TRBD2 covers 7 bases. CDR1 and CDR2 from the germline V gene are SGHTA and FQGNSA. The ends lost 2 bases at V and 3 bases at J; junction bases unmatched: 7. The CDR3 extends over 15 amino acids.

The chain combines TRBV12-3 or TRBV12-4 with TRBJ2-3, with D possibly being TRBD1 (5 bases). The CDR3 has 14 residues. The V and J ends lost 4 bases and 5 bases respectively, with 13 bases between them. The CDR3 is CASSSIQGVDTQYF. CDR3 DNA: TGTGCCAGCAGTTCGATCCAAGGGGTAGATACGCAGTATTTT.

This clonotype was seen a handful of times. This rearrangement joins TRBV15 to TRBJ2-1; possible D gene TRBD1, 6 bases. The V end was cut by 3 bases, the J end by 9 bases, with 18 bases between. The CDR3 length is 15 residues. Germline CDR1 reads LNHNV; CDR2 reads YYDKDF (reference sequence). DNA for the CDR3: TGTGCCACCAGCAGGGACTCCACAGGGTCGGGTGAGCAGTTCTTC. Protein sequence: CATSRDSTGSGEQFF.